The T cell receptor beta chain under discussion was sequenced for a study of T cell clones after liver transplantation. Study details: Three of the eight recipients were HCV-positive; the rest had non-autoimmune, non-viral transplant indications.

Germline V lookup: CDR1 KGHSH, CDR2 LQKENI. CDR3 length equals 13 residues. V lost 4 bases, J lost 3 bases, and 9 bases lay in between. Sorting of unstimulated PBMCs yielded separate CD3+CD4+ and CD3+CD8+ fractions. Assay used: immunoSEQ multiplex PCR; TCRdb lists only in-frame clones, some missing. The data contain 60,000 or so clones, over 60% of them seen just once; the ten biggest clones take up around 8.9%. The sample was CD4+ T cells from blood, taken at the 22-month timepoint. The clonotype was recovered from a human patient who received a liver transplant. T cells may partly derive from the graft donor. The chain joins TRBV18 to TRBJ1-1; D not certain. The CDR3 sequence: CASSQTVDTEAFF. The CDR3 region has the DNA TGTGCCAGCTCACAGACGGTTGACACTGAAGCTTTCTTT.